This is a list of T cell receptor beta chains from one sample in a study of OX40 agonist ivuxolimab in advanced cancers. Produced via immunoSEQ multiplex PCR; TCRdb's table is partial and in-frame only. This table has around 81,000 clones, around 89% appearing once. The input for sequencing was CD4+ or CD8+ T cells sorted from blood, taken in a trial of the OX40 agonist ivuxolimab. These receptors all come from an adult with an advanced solid tumor such as melanoma, head and neck, liver or kidney cancer. The CDR3 runs from the conserved cysteine through the conserved F or W. The D gene is left open where the match is weak. For some rows the clone size is stated as once, few or many, or as a class when expanded; others skip it.

>TRBV18|TRBJ2-5|TRBD2|NA
CASSPRLAGLQETQYF
TGTGCCAGCTCACCTAGACTAGCGGGCCTCCAAGAGACCCAGTACTTC
>TRBV7-2|TRBJ2-1|NA|NA
CASSLSASPNEQFF
TGTGCCAGCAGCTTATCGGCCTCCCCCAATGAGCAGTTCTTC
>TRBV7-9|TRBJ1-1|NA|NA
CASSQGIEYTEAFF
TGTGCCAGCAGCCAAGGGATAGAGTACACTGAAGCTTTCTTT
>TRBV5-5|TRBJ2-3|TRBD2|once
CASSLWASGSGAADTQYF
TGTGCCAGCAGCTTGTGGGCTAGCGGGAGTGGAGCCGCAGATACGCAGTATTTT
>TRBV6-1|TRBJ1-1|TRBD1|NA
CASRGFKGAYAEAFF
TGTGCCAGCAGGGGGTTTAAGGGGGCCTATGCTGAAGCTTTCTTT
>TRBV19|TRBJ2-1|TRBD2|NA
CASSRGLAGGSYNEQFF
TGTGCCAGTAGTAGGGGACTAGCGGGAGGGTCCTACAATGAGCAGTTCTTC
>TRBV19|TRBJ2-1|NA|once
CASSIVSTSEQFF
TGTGCCAGTAGTATAGTGTCCACATCTGAGCAGTTCTTC
>TRBV7-2|TRBJ1-2|TRBD1|NA
CASSRDRGRNYGYTF
TGTGCCAGCAGCCGCGACAGGGGGAGGAACTATGGCTACACCTTC
>TRBV19|TRBJ2-1|TRBD2|NA
CASTPGGTSGNEQFF
TGTGCCAGTACCCCCGGCGGGACTAGCGGCAATGAGCAGTTCTTC
>TRBV18|TRBJ1-4|NA|NA
CASSPGKGNEKLFF
TGTGCCAGCTCACCAGGAAAGGGGAATGAAAAACTGTTTTTT
>TRBV12-5|TRBJ2-7|NA|NA
CASGLPPGSSYEQYF
TGTGCTAGTGGTTTGCCACCGGGATCCTCCTACGAGCAGTACTTC
>TRBV19|TRBJ2-1|TRBD2|NA
CASMERTRSGEQFF
TGTGCCAGTATGGAAAGGACTAGAAGCGGCGAGCAGTTCTTC
>TRBV7-9|TRBJ2-4|TRBD1|NA
CASSLGFGTGKNIQYF
TGTGCCAGCAGCTTAGGATTTGGGACAGGGAAAAACATTCAGTACTTC
>TRBV27|TRBJ2-7|TRBD1|once
CASSPGTAYEQYF
TGTGCCAGCAGTCCGGGGACAGCCTACGAGCAGTACTTC
>TRBV2|TRBJ1-1|NA|NA
CASSEEGPRTEAFF
TGTGCCAGCAGTGAGGAAGGGCCAAGGACTGAAGCTTTCTTT
>TRBV6-1|TRBJ1-5|NA|NA
CASSEGLGFQPQHF
TGTGCCAGCAGTGAAGGCTTGGGCTTTCAGCCCCAGCATTTT
>TRBV30|TRBJ2-7|TRBD2|NA
CAWQLAGGRYEQYF
TGTGCCTGGCAACTAGCGGGAGGGCGCTACGAGCAGTACTTC
>TRBV6-5|TRBJ2-7|TRBD1|once
CASSRPGQGIHEQYF
TGTGCCAGCAGCCGGCCGGGACAGGGGATCCACGAGCAGTACTTC
>TRBV6-1|TRBJ2-1|NA|NA
CASSEPPSTYNEQFF
TGTGCCAGCAGTGAGCCACCTTCTACCTACAATGAGCAGTTCTTC
>TRBV11-2|TRBJ2-7|TRBD2|NA
CASSLDVRLAGGYEQYF
TGTGCCAGCAGCTTAGATGTTAGGCTAGCGGGAGGCTACGAGCAGTACTTC
>TRBV7-2|TRBJ2-2|TRBD2|NA
CASSWRAGVETGELFF
TGTGCCAGCAGCTGGAGGGCGGGGGTAGAAACCGGGGAGCTGTTTTTT
>TRBV19|TRBJ2-1|TRBD2|NA
CASSGWTSVVYNEQFF
TGTGCCAGTAGTGGCTGGACTAGCGTGGTCTACAATGAGCAGTTCTTC
>TRBV28|TRBJ1-5|NA|NA
CASSLPTGHQPQHF
TGTGCCAGCAGTTTACCGACAGGCCATCAGCCCCAGCATTTT
>TRBV5-1|TRBJ1-4|NA|NA
CASSLAAATNEKLFF
TGCGCCAGCAGCTTGGCCGCAGCAACTAATGAAAAACTGTTTTTT
>TRBV4-2|TRBJ1-1|NA|NA
CASSQPSGHTQTFF
TGTGCCAGCAGCCAACCTTCAGGACACACCCAAACTTTCTTT
>TRBV5-5|TRBJ2-7|TRBD1|few
CASAGTGDYEQYF
TGTGCCAGCGCAGGGACAGGGGACTACGAGCAGTACTTC
>TRBV23-1|TRBJ1-5|NA|once
CASVLSAAVPGVDFNQPQHF
TGCGCCAGCGTGCTCTCGGCCGCCGTTCCGGGGGTCGATTTTAATCAGCCCCAGCATTTT
>TRBV29-1|TRBJ2-1|NA|NA
CSVEHNEQFF
TGCAGCGTTGAGCACAATGAGCAGTTCTTC
>TRBV15|TRBJ1-2|TRBD1|few
CATSRGDRRNYGYTF
TGTGCCACCAGCAGGGGGGACAGACGTAACTATGGCTACACCTTC
>TRBV5-1|TRBJ1-4|NA|NA
CASSLEGGNEKLFF
TGCGCCAGCAGCTTAGAGGGAGGTAATGAAAAACTGTTTTTT
>TRBV19|TRBJ1-1|NA|NA
CASSILGRSAFF
TGTGCCAGTAGTATACTCGGCAGGTCAGCTTTCTTT
>TRBV27|TRBJ1-2|TRBD1|few
CASSLGNRGGYGYTF
TGTGCCAGCAGTTTGGGGAACAGGGGAGGCTATGGCTACACCTTC
>TRBV9|TRBJ2-1|TRBD2|NA
CASSAGLAGNEQFF
TGTGCCAGCAGCGCCGGACTAGCGGGAAATGAGCAGTTCTTC
>TRBV27|TRBJ1-2|TRBD1|NA
CASSLLSPTGGGGYTF
TGTGCCAGCAGTTTATTAAGCCCGACAGGGGGCGGTGGCTACACCTTC
>TRBV9|TRBJ2-7|NA|NA
CASSATGTSLEQYF
TGTGCCAGCAGCGCGACCGGAACTAGCCTCGAGCAGTACTTC
>TRBV5-1|TRBJ2-2|TRBD1|once
CASSLQTGDTGELFF
TGCGCCAGCAGCTTGCAAACAGGGGACACCGGGGAGCTGTTTTTT
>TRBV5-1|TRBJ2-5|TRBD2|NA
CASSYGSGTSGTRRETQYF
TGCGCCAGCAGCTACGGATCCGGGACTAGCGGGACAAGGCGAGAGACCCAGTACTTC
>TRBV18|TRBJ2-7|TRBD1|few
CASSLLLRTGDYYEQYF
TGTGCCAGCTCACTACTACTACGGACAGGGGACTACTACGAGCAGTACTTC
>TRBV14|TRBJ2-7|NA|NA
CASSPQPYEQYF
TGTGCCAGCAGCCCTCAACCCTACGAGCAGTACTTC
>TRBV5-8|TRBJ2-7|TRBD1|NA
CASSLTGGRAGEQYF
TGTGCCAGCAGCTTAACAGGGGGCAGGGCCGGGGAGCAGTACTTC
>TRBV15|TRBJ1-3|NA|once
CATSRDVAGNTIYF
TGTGCCACCAGCAGAGATGTGGCTGGAAACACCATATATTTT
>TRBV5-4|TRBJ2-5|NA|NA
CASSSVGRQETQYF
TGTGCCAGCAGCAGCGTGGGACGACAAGAGACCCAGTACTTC
>TRBV29-1|TRBJ1-3|NA|NA
CSVRPGGAKGNTIYF
TGCAGCGTCCGGCCGGGGGGCGCGAAAGGAAACACCATATATTTT
>TRBV29-1|TRBJ2-1|NA|NA
CSVVRGTGYNEQFF
TGCAGCGTTGTTCGGGGAACCGGGTACAATGAGCAGTTCTTC
>TRBV2|TRBJ2-6|NA|once
CASSDGFSGANVLTF
TGTGCCAGCAGTGATGGGTTCTCTGGGGCCAACGTCCTGACTTTC
>TRBV5-1|TRBJ2-1|NA|NA
CASSTGTNLRVDEQFF
TGCGCCAGCAGCACCGGGACAAATTTAAGGGTTGATGAGCAGTTCTTC
>TRBV27|TRBJ1-5|NA|once
CASRYTGQGNQPQHF
TGTGCCAGCAGATACACGGGCCAGGGCAATCAGCCCCAGCATTTT
>TRBV6-1|TRBJ1-1|NA|NA
CASRVKGDTEAFF
TGTGCCAGCAGGGTCAAGGGGGACACTGAAGCTTTCTTT
>TRBV11-3|TRBJ2-2|NA|NA
CASSPRTGELFF
TGTGCCAGCAGCCCAAGGACCGGGGAGCTGTTTTTT
>TRBV5-6|TRBJ2-1|TRBD2|once
CASSLEGLAIYNEQFF
TGTGCCAGCAGCTTGGAAGGACTAGCGATCTACAATGAGCAGTTCTTC
>TRBV6-1|TRBJ1-5|NA|NA
CASSEVGGLPQHF
TGTGCCAGCAGTGAAGTTGGGGGTCTGCCCCAGCATTTT
>TRBV27|TRBJ2-1|NA|NA
CASSLSRPRNNEQFF
TGTGCCAGCAGTTTATCCCGTCCGAGAAACAATGAGCAGTTCTTC
>TRBV4-3|TRBJ2-3|NA|NA
CASSQGGIRSTDTQYF
TGCGCCAGCAGCCAAGGTGGCATCCGTAGCACAGATACGCAGTATTTT
>TRBV28|TRBJ2-7|NA|NA
CASSLEGFFYEQYF
TGTGCCAGCAGTTTAGAAGGGTTCTTTTACGAGCAGTACTTC
>TRBV5-6|TRBJ1-2|NA|NA
CASSLEGRPYGYTF
TGTGCCAGCAGCTTGGAGGGGCGGCCGTATGGCTACACCTTC
>TRBV29-1|TRBJ1-2|NA|NA
CSVMTVPYGYTF
TGCAGCGTGATGACAGTCCCCTATGGCTACACCTTC